This TCR beta chain was found in a study of T cell repertoires in aging, cancer and after chemotherapy. TCR beta rearrangements were amplified from peripheral blood genomic DNA. The CDR3 is 16 amino acids. The ends lost 6 bases at V and 3 bases at J; junction bases unmatched: 12. Germline V lookup: CDR1 MNHNS, CDR2 SASEGT. This clonotype was counted between two and nine times. A mixed TRB-A/B primer pool amplified rearranged TRB by multiplex touch-down PCR. Each CDR3 protein gets one entry after TCRdb re-called the multiplex PCR reads with MiXCR. This repertoire shows 5,000 to 6,500 distinct CDR3 sequences, roughly 40% found once; its top ten account for roughly 50%.

Sequenced: blood. The chain has TRBV6-1 and TRBJ1-2, with 8 nucleotides matching TRBD1. The source is a human donor with a blood cancer. In nucleotides, the CDR3 is TGTGCCAGCAGCCCACACGGCCCACAGGGGGACTATGGCTACACCTTC. This translates into CASSPHGPQGDYGYTF.